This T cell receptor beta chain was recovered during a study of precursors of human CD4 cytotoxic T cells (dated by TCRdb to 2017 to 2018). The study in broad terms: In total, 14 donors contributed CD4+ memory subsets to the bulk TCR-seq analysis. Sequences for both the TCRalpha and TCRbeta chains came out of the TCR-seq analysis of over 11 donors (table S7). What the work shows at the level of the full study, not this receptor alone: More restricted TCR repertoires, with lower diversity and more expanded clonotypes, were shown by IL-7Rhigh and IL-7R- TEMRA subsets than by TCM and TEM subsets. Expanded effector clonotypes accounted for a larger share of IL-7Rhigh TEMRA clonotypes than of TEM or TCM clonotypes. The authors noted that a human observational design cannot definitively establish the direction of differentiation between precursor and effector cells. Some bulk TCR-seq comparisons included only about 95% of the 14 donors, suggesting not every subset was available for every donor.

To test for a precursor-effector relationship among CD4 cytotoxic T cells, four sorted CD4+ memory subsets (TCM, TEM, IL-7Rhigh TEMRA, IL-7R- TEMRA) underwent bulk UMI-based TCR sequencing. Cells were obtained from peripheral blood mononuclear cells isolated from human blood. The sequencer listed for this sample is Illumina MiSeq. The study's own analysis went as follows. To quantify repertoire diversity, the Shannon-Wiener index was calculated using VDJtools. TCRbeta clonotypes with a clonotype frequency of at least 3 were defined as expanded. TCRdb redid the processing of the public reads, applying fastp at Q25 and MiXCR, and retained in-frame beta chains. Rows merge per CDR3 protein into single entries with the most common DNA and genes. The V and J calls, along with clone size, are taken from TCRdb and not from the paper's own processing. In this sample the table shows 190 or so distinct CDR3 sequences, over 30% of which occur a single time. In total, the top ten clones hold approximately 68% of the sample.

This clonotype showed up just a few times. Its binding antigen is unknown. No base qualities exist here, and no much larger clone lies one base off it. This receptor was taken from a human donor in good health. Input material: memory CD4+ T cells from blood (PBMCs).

The DNA is TGTGCCAGCAGCTTGGGACTAGCGTTCTCCTACGAGCAGTACTTC. This is translated as CASSLGLAFSYEQYF. The V gene is TRBV7-8 and the J gene is TRBJ2-7; the junction holds 10 bases that match TRBD2. CDR1 SGHVS and CDR2 FQNEAQ were looked up in the germline V gene. Spanning cysteine to phenylalanine, the CDR3 consists of 15 amino acids. The read is trimmed to its CDR3 DNA, 45 bases read in frame from base 1. Unmatched junction bases come to 2, with V trimmed by 3 bases and J by 0 bases. With the rest looked up from the reference TRBV7-8 and TRBJ2-7 genes rather than sequenced, the full variable domain is GAGVSQSPRYKVAKRGQDVALRCDPISGHVSLFWYQQALGQGPEFLTYFQNEAQLDKSGLPSDRFFAERPEGSVSTLKIQRTQQEDSAVYLCASSLGLAFSYEQYFGPGTRLTVT.